A single sample gave rise to the 10 T cell receptor beta chains below, sequenced in a study of neurological immune-mediated disorders. Each CDR3 protein gets one entry after TCRdb re-called the 5' RACE reads with MiXCR. This table has some 83,000 distinct CDR3 sequences, 2.5% to 3% appearing once. The source material was PBMCs. The receptors shown here come from a woman between 25 and 40 years old with multiple sclerosis.

This clonotype was picked up many times. This chain joins TRBV7-2 and TRBJ2-7, with unresolved D. Per the germline V gene, CDR1 is SGHTA and CDR2 is FQGNSA. The CDR3 has 10 amino acids. Trimming took off 8 bases at V and 3 bases at J, with 5 bases between the two ends. The CDR3 nucleotides are TGTGCCAGCGGTCTCTACGAGCAGTACTTC. Translated: CASGLYEQYF.

This clonotype was seen ten or more times. The chain couples TRBV5-1 to TRBJ2-1, with D hard to call. The CDR3 has 11 amino acids. Germline V lookup: CDR1 SGHRS, CDR2 YFSETQ. V lost 2 bases to trimming and J lost 8 bases, with 5 bases between them. CDR3 protein: CASSLLYEQFF. The CDR3 bases are TGCGCCAGCAGCTTATTGTATGAGCAGTTCTTC. Filled out from reference TRBV5-1 and TRBJ2-1, the complete variable domain reads KAGVTQTPRYLIKTRGQQVTLSCSPISGHRSVSWYQQTPGQGLQFLFEYFSETQRNKGNFPGRFSGRQFSNSRSEMNVSTLELGDSALYLCASSLLYEQFFGPGTRLTVL.

Comments on this clonotype: Germline is not matched at one junction end, which may reflect a read error. The CDR3 sequence is CASSQGNAGGSTLNF. In DNA form, the CDR3 reads TGTGCCAGCAGCCAAGGGAATGCGGGAGGATCAACCCTCAACTTT. The chain recombines TRBV3-1 with TRBJ1-6, with D unresolved. The CDR3 has 15 residues. Germline assignment: CDR1 LGHDT and CDR2 YNNKEL (reference sequence).

This clonotype was observed a few times. A much larger clone sits a single nucleotide away, making a read error possible. This chain connects TRBV7-9 to TRBJ1-1; D not certain. The CDR3 loop spans 12 amino acids. Germline-derived CDR1 and CDR2 are SEHNR and FQNEAQ (reference sequence). In DNA, the CDR3 is TGTACCAGCAGCTCTGCAGGCCCTGAAGCTTTCTTT. Its protein is CTSSSAGPEAFF.

This clonotype was found many times. The V call is TRBV9, the J call TRBJ2-3; TRBD2 matches at 7 bases. CDR3 size: 15 residues. The V gene's germline CDR1 is SGDLS and CDR2 YYNGEE. V trimming: 2 bases; J trimming: 0 bases; junction bases outside the gene matches: 3. The CDR3 sequence: CASSVDGRSTDTQYF. The CDR3, as DNA: TGTGCCAGCAGCGTTGACGGGAGGAGCACAGATACGCAGTATTTT.

This clonotype has ten or more counts. V gene TRBV5-1 combines with J gene TRBJ2-1, with D uncertain. The CDR3 is 16 amino acids. In germline, CDR1 is SGHRS, CDR2 YFSETQ. V lost 4 bases and J lost 2, with 16 bases in between. The CDR3 coding sequence is TGCGCCAGCAGCGTTGGTGGTGGGGTGCCCTACAATGAGCAGTTCTTC. Translating it yields CASSVGGGVPYNEQFF.

The sample holds many counts of this clonotype. Here the CDR3 reads CSARDMGAGGAYNEQFF. In DNA, the CDR3 is TGCAGTGCTAGAGATATGGGGGCGGGAGGGGCCTACAATGAGCAGTTCTTC. V gene TRBV20-1 combines with J gene TRBJ2-1; 9 bases align to TRBD2. Germline values: CDR1 DFQATT, CDR2 SNEGSKA (reference sequence). Unmatched junction bases numbered 8, after V lost 0 bases and J lost 2 bases. This CDR3 has 17 residues.

This clonotype was recorded many times. This sequence joins TRBV7-9 and TRBJ2-2; TRBD1 agrees at 8 bases. Unmatched junction bases numbered 5, after V lost 5 bases and J lost 6 bases. Germline V gives CDR1 SEHNR, CDR2 FQNEAQ (reference sequence). CDR3 size: 14 residues. The DNA for the CDR3 is TGTGCCAGCAGCGTAACAGGGGGTCCCGGGGAGCTGTTTTTT. Translated, it gives CASSVTGGPGELFF.

This clonotype appeared many times. This chain joins TRBV20-1 and TRBJ2-5; TRBD2 is a possible D gene (6 bases). The V end was cut by 5 bases, the J end by 1 base, with 11 bases between. Germline assignment: CDR1 DFQATT and CDR2 SNEGSKA (reference sequence). The CDR3 is made up of 13 amino acids. CDR3 loop: CSAVVGGQETQYF. For the CDR3, the DNA is TGCAGTGCTGTGGTGGGGGGCCAAGAGACCCAGTACTTC.

This clonotype was observed at least ten times. This chain uses TRBV20-1 with TRBJ1-5; perhaps TRBD1 as D (6 bases). The CDR3 loop spans 13 amino acids. Trimming removed 6 bases from V and 4 bases from J, with 13 bases in between. Germline loops: CDR1 DFQATT, CDR2 SNEGSKA (reference sequence). The CDR3 region is CSAGKGQNQPQHF. CDR3 in DNA: TGCAGTGCAGGAAAAGGACAGAATCAGCCCCAGCATTTT.